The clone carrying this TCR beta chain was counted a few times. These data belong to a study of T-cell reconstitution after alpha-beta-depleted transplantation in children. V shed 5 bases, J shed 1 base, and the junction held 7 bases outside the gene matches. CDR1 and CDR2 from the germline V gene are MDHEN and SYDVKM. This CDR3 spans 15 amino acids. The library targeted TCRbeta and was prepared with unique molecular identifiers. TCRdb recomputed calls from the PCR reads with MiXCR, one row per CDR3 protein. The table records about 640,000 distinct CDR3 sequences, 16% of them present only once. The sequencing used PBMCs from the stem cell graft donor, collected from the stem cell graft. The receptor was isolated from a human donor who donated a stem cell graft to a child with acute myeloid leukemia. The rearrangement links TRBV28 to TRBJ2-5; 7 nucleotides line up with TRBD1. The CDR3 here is CASSPDRATQETQYF. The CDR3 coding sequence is TGTGCCAGCAGTCCAGACAGGGCGACCCAAGAGACCCAGTACTTC.